This T cell receptor (beta chain) was sequenced during a study of blood T cell repertoires in COVID-19. Study-wide background: Samples came from the United States, Italy and Spain, spanning acute and convalescent COVID-19.

Per the study methods: Reference gene primers were amplified, and this amplification served to estimate nucleated cell counts. Measured with immunoSEQ multiplex PCR; TCRdb has only the in-frame clones, and not every one. D and trimming were read from the DNA, whereas the V and J calls and clone size are those reported in that table. The repertoire consists of about 150,000 clones, with 75% to 90% occurring once and the leading ten covering over 9.5%. CDR1 and CDR2 (germline): LNHNV, YYDKDF (reference sequence). V lost 5 bases to trimming and J lost 8 bases, with 14 bases between them. CDR3 size: 13 residues.

The chain joins TRBV15 to TRBJ2-3, with a possible D match to TRBD2 (5 bases). The source is a man aged 55 to 70 with active or convalescent COVID-19. The sequenced sample was peripheral blood. DNA of the CDR3: TGTGCCACCAGCTTACTAGGCGTGGGTACGCAGTATTTT. Its translation: CATSLLGVGTQYF.